This is a list of T cell receptor beta chains from one sample in a study of CD8 T cells in ankylosing spondylitis. TCRdb ran MiXCR on the 5' RACE reads and lists one entry per CDR3 protein. The sample includes under 550,000 distinct CDR3 sequences, 25% to 30% seen only once; the top ten take 0.75% to 0.9%. Material for sequencing was blood, either unsorted or a sorted T cell fraction (not recorded which). These receptors originate from a male donor with ankylosing spondylitis. Both conserved end residues are part of each CDR3. Each record gives: J gene, clone size, V gene, D gene, CDR3 protein, CDR3 DNA. D genes are given only for firm matches. A clone size is listed for some rows: how often the clone was seen (once, few, many), or a class if it is expanded.

>TRBJ2-3|few|TRBV29-1|.
CSVNRGERQYF
TGCAGCGTCAACCGTGGGGAAAGGCAGTATTTT
>TRBJ2-4|.|TRBV15|.
CATSSAGGDIQYF
TGTGCCACCAGCAGCGCCGGAGGAGACATTCAGTACTTC
>TRBJ2-1|.|TRBV24-1|.
CATSAPLEYNEQFF
TGTGCCACCAGTGCCCCACTAGAGTACAATGAGCAGTTCTTC
>TRBJ1-5|many|TRBV7-9|.
CASSSGWGDAQPQHF
TGTGCCAGCAGTTCCGGCTGGGGGGACGCTCAGCCCCAGCATTTT
>TRBJ1-2|few|TRBV7-2|.
CASSLVSGQANYGYTF
TGTGCCAGCAGCTTGGTGTCAGGGCAAGCTAACTATGGCTACACCTTC
>TRBJ2-5|few|TRBV6-5|TRBD2
CASSYGTSGRAGETQYF
TGTGCCAGCAGTTACGGGACTAGCGGGAGGGCCGGGGAGACCCAGTACTTC
>TRBJ2-2|few|TRBV7-2|.
CASSLAHGELFF
TGTGCCAGCAGCTTAGCCCACGGGGAGCTGTTTTTT
>TRBJ2-2|once|TRBV20-1|.
CSAVITPTGELFF
TGCAGTGCGGTAATAACCCCCACCGGGGAGCTGTTTTTT
>TRBJ1-6|many|TRBV7-9|.
CASSSQLHSPLHF
TGTGCCAGCAGCTCCCAGTTGCATTCACCCCTCCACTTT
>TRBJ1-1|.|TRBV5-6|TRBD1
CASSFGTGFMNTEAFF
TGTGCCAGCAGCTTTGGGACAGGCTTCATGAACACTGAAGCTTTCTTT
>TRBJ1-1|.|TRBV19|.
CASTGMLAKSTGNTEAFF
TGTGCCTCGACCGGTATGTTGGCTAAATCTACAGGGAACACTGAAGCTTTCTTT
>TRBJ1-4|few|TRBV19|.
CASSLLVINEKLFF
TGTGCCAGTAGTCTTCTTGTCATAAATGAAAAACTGTTTTTT
>TRBJ2-1|.|TRBV2|.
CATQLGSSYNEQFF
TGTGCCACCCAACTAGGAAGCTCCTACAATGAGCAGTTCTTC
>TRBJ1-6|.|TRBV25-1|.
CASRKGVENSPLHF
TGTGCCAGCAGGAAGGGGGTCGAGAATTCACCCCTCCACTTT
>TRBJ2-5|.|TRBV9|.
CASSVSGLETQYF
TGTGCCAGCAGCGTATCAGGGCTAGAGACCCAGTACTTC
>TRBJ2-1|few|TRBV7-2|TRBD2
CASSLEASSGYNEQFF
TGTGCCAGCAGCTTAGAAGCCTCTAGCGGGTACAATGAGCAGTTCTTC
>TRBJ1-5|.|TRBV6-2/TRBV6-3|.
CATEWVGGSNQPQHF
TGTGCCACGGAATGGGTAGGGGGTAGCAATCAGCCCCAGCATTTT